This T cell receptor beta chain came from a study of blood T cell repertoires in COVID-19. At the level of the study: Collection of acute and convalescent COVID-19 samples took place in the United States, Italy and Spain. Nucleic acid was either cDNA or gDNA, and it came from T cells, B-cell-depleted T cells, or PBMCs.

Method: immunoSEQ multiplex PCR; TCRdb's copy keeps in-frame clones and lacks some. The sample shows around 140,000 clones, about 90% of them seen only once. In germline, CDR1 is MGHRA, CDR2 YSYEKL. The CDR3 sequence is 16 residues long. The V gene lost 1 base and the J gene lost 3 bases, with 13 bases spanning the gap. This sequence joins TRBV4-1 and TRBJ2-4, with D perhaps TRBD1 (5 bases). This clonotype originated in a man in his fifties with active COVID-19. Sequenced: peripheral blood. In DNA, the CDR3 is TGCGCCAGCAGCCAAGGCCTGAGGACACTCAAAAACATTCAGTACTTC. Translated: CASSQGLRTLKNIQYF.